One and the same sample provided the 5 T cell receptor beta chains below, sequenced in a study of shared clonotypes between healthy human individuals. Assay used: immunoSEQ multiplex PCR; TCRdb lists only in-frame clones, some missing. The sample has around 2.5 million clones, 93% seen once. Sequenced: naive CD4+ T cells from PBMCs. The subset was: CD45RA+ positively selected. These receptors came from a man younger than 35 in good health. Some clones in this sample may be carry-over from other donors' samples.

The gene calls are TRBV7-3 and TRBJ1-1; tentative D call: TRBD1 (6 bases). The CDR3 consists of 16 residues. V dropped 1 base and J dropped 1 base, with 13 bases sitting between them. Germline V gene data show CDR1 as SGHTA and CDR2 as FQGTGA. CDR3 sequence: CASSLRPQGKNTEAFF. The CDR3 nucleotides are TGTGCCAGCAGCTTAAGACCACAGGGAAAGAACACTGAAGCTTTCTTT. The full variable domain, its missing parts supplied by reference TRBV7-3 and TRBJ1-1, is GAGVSQTPSNKVTEKGKYVELRCDPISGHTALYWYRQSLGQGPEFLIYFQGTGAADDSGLPNDRFFAVRPEGSVSTLKIQRTERGDSAVYLCASSLRPQGKNTEAFFGQGTRLTVV.

The gene calls are TRBV4-2 and TRBJ1-1; no firm D call. This CDR3 has 14 residues. Germline CDR1 and CDR2: LGHNA and YNFKEQ. V shed 6 bases and J shed 3 bases, with 14 bases lying between them. CDR3 coding DNA: TGTGCCAGCAGTCTGGAGGGAACCTACACTGAAGCTTTCTTT. It codes for CASSLEGTYTEAFF.

V and J are TRBV2 and TRBJ1-5; D not certain. Trimming removed 3 bases from V and 4 bases from J, with 13 bases in between. The CDR3 is made up of 15 amino acids. In germline, CDR1 is SNHLY, CDR2 FYNNEI. The CDR3 here is CASSDGPLLNQPQHF. The CDR3 DNA is TGTGCCAGCAGTGACGGGCCTCTCCTAAATCAGCCCCAGCATTTT.

This clone appeared once. The chain links TRBV28 to TRBJ2-2, with 8 bases fitting TRBD1. Germline CDR1 and CDR2: MDHEN and SYDVKM. The CDR3 sequence is 17 residues long. With 6 bases clipped from V and 6 bases from J, the junction kept 15 bases outside the gene matches. CDR3 in DNA: TGTGCCAGCAGACCGCTTCAGGGGGCTCGGAGTGCCGGGGAGCTGTTTTTT. Protein: CASRPLQGARSAGELFF.

This chain connects TRBV28 to TRBJ2-5, with 10 bases that match TRBD2. Trimming removed 4 bases from V and 4 bases from J; junction bases left unmatched: 12. There are 17 residues in the CDR3. The germline gives CDR1 MDHEN, CDR2 SYDVKM. The CDR3 bases are TGTGCCAGCAGTTCAACCGGGACTAGCGAGGTAGGAGAGACCCAGTACTTC. Its protein product is CASSSTGTSEVGETQYF. Using reference TRBV28 and TRBJ2-5 for the parts outside the CDR3, the full variable domain is DVKVTQSSRYLVKRTGEKVFLECVQDMDHENMFWYRQDPGLGLRLIYFSYDVKMKEKGDIPEGYSVSREKKERFSLILESASTNQTSMYLCASSSTGTSEVGETQYFGPGTRLLVL.